This T cell receptor beta chain emerged from a study of T-cell memory formation after mild COVID-19 (dated by TCRdb to the early 2020s). Some background on the complete study: TCR sequence clusters from the two donors were found to be largely donor specific. In two donors, T-cell clones that expanded and contracted after mild COVID-19 were followed by sequencing TCRalpha and TCRbeta repertoires longitudinally. Two young, previously healthy adult volunteers made up the cohort, one male and one female. Results and caveats for the whole study, not just this receptor: Clones contracting from day 15 to 85 had balanced CD4/CD8 phenotypes, while a second wave expanding from day 15 to 37 was biased towards CD4+. Some responding clones were detected in pre-infection memory, which suggested that pre-existing cross-reactive memory T cells had joined the SARS-CoV-2 response. Contracting CD4+ clones turned up mainly in the CM and EM memory subsets, whereas EMRA was where CD8+ clones were enriched. Only a couple of mild cases were covered by the study, and larger cohorts that include severe cases with pre-infection samples were considered necessary. Whether the second-wave clones peaking on day 37 were SARS-CoV-2 specific was not confirmed.

The V end loses 1 base and the J end loses 3 bases, and a stretch of 6 bases separates them. The CDR3 goes from the cysteine to the phenylalanine over 13 residues. Only CDR3 DNA remains: 39 bases, in frame from the first base. Sequencing was performed on an Illumina NovaSeq 6000. TCRalpha and TCRbeta cDNA libraries were constructed by 5'RACE with constant-segment primers, with sample barcodes and unique molecular identifiers being introduced. Trizol reagent was used to extract RNA from every sample. The libraries were amplified in two PCR steps, and the second step added a second sample barcode and Illumina TruSeq adapters. Sequencing of the libraries was done on an Illumina NovaSeq, producing 2 x 150 bp paired-end reads. Processing in the source paper ran as follows. The reads were demultiplexed and collapsed into UMI-guided consensus sequences using migec v1.2.7. Using mixcr v2.1.11, the UMI consensuses were aligned to TRA and TRB V and J templates and assembled into clonotypes. Expanded or contracted clonotypes were those called significant by both edgeR and NoisET, with noise models trained on biological replicates. For edgeR calls, the thresholds were a false discovery rate-adjusted p below 0.01 and a log2 fold-change of 1. As an exploratory analysis of dynamics, PCA with hierarchical clustering was applied to max-normalized trajectories of the 1000 most abundant clonotypes. Each responding clone was given a CD4 or CD8 phenotype based on the CD4+ and CD8+ repertoires, which had been sequenced separately. The public reads were quality trimmed at Q25 with fastp and then assembled into clones with MiXCR by TCRdb, keeping productive beta chains. Entries that share a CDR3 protein sequence are merged under the most common genes and DNA. The V and J calls and clone size are TCRdb's, not the authors'. In all, the sample holds about 470,000 distinct CDR3 sequences, and 15% to 20% of those were seen once. Together, the top ten hold about 12% of the sample.

Ficoll-Paque density gradient centrifugation was used to isolate PBMCs. Note on this clonotype: It lacks a known antigen. No base-level quality is on record; no much larger clone is a single base apart.

Sequenced sample: PBMCs or a T cell subset sorted from them (not recorded which). The chain employs TRBV12-3 or TRBV12-4 and TRBJ2-5, with no confident D gene call. This sequence originates from an adult woman who had mild COVID-19 (a few samples of this study predate the infection). The sample titles of this study are shuffled in the database, so cell type and time point are left out; the donor was told from shared clones. The nucleotides are TGTGCCAGCAGTTTAGAGACCGAAGAGACCCAGTACTTC. The encoded protein is CASSLETEETQYF.